The 5 T cell receptor beta chains presented below share a single source sample, sequenced in a study of beta chain features in type 1 diabetes (dated 2018 in TCRdb). Overall results and qualifications from the work: In all four CD4+ subsets, TCRB CDR3 length was moderately but significantly shorter in type 1 diabetes patients.

Library preparation was by the immunoSEQ multiplex PCR assay. All of the isolated RNA was reverse transcribed with the High Capacity cDNA Reverse Transcription Kit, so expressed TCRB transcripts were sequenced. TCRdb obtained this table from immuneACCESS and retained in-frame rearrangements with V and J assigned. These tables miss some clones; where compared with another copy, unresolved V genes account for less than half of the shortfall, and the remainder is unexplained. The sample yields 150,000 to 200,000 clones; 7.5% to 9.5% were counted once. The top ten constitute around 0.5% of the sample. No antigen has been identified for these receptors. Sequencing input: central memory CD4+ T cells from blood. Source of these receptors: a woman between 18 and 30 years old with type 1 diabetes.

Concerning this clone itself: At one end the junction does not follow the germline gene, possibly because of a read error. This sequence joins TRBV18 and TRBJ2-1; 9 bases are shared with TRBD1. The CDR3 extends over 13 amino acids. Per germline, CDR1 KGHSH and CDR2 LQKENI. This CDR3 is CASSPQGANEQFF. The CDR3, as DNA: TGTGCCAGCTCCCCACAGGGGGCGAATGAGCAGTTCTTC.

This clone showed up just a few times. V gene TRBV18 combines with J gene TRBJ1-5; TRBD1 agrees at 8 bases. Looked up from germline, CDR1 is KGHSH and CDR2 is LQKENI. The CDR3 has 13 amino acids. With V trimmed by 3 bases and J by 8 bases, 3 bases remained unmatched. The CDR3 DNA sequence: TGTGCCAGCTCACCCGACAGGGGTGAGCCCCAGCATTTT. Translating gives CASSPDRGEPQHF.

This clone was found a few times. Written as DNA, the CDR3 is TGTGCCAGTATACCTAGCGGGGGGAACACCGGGGAGCTGTTTTTT. Translation gives CASIPSGGNTGELFF. This chain joins TRBV19 and TRBJ2-2; TRBD2 matches at 10 bases. Germline trimming cut 7 bases from V and 1 base from J; bases unmatched to any gene: 3. CDR1 is LNHDA, CDR2 SQIVND, per germline (reference sequence). The CDR3 length is 15 residues.

This clone was counted a few times. The CDR3 DNA is TGTGCCAGCAGCCAGGACAGGGGGCGGTCTGAAGCTTTCTTT. It encodes CASSQDRGRSEAFF. This sequence joins TRBV14 and TRBJ1-1, with TRBD1 identical over 11 bases. The V and J ends lost 3 bases and 6 bases, in that order; junction bases with no gene match: 3. The CDR3 is 14 amino acids. CDR1 and CDR2 (germline): SGHDN, FVKESK.

This clone came up a few times. This specimen includes other DNA sequences encoding the same CDR3. The DNA of the CDR3 is TGTGCCAGCAGTTACTCGTCTTCAGGGGGTGACACTGAAGCTTTCTTT. The encoded protein is CASSYSSSGGDTEAFF. This chain uses TRBV6-5 with TRBJ1-1; 7 bases agree with TRBD1. The CDR3 covers 16 residues. J gave up 3 bases and V 0 bases, and 7 bases lay outside the gene matches. The germline gives CDR1 MNHEY, CDR2 SVGAGI.